The rows below give T cell receptor beta chains drawn from one sample of a study of blood T cell repertoires in COVID-19. Method: immunoSEQ multiplex PCR; TCRdb's copy keeps in-frame clones and lacks some. The sample yields 60,000 to 85,000 clones, more than 75% seen once. The sample consisted of peripheral blood. These receptors were taken from a human donor in a cohort sampled during active COVID-19. Each CDR3 is given with its conserved first and last residue. A D gene is named only where the DNA matches it firmly. Only some rows state a clone size, as once, few, many or a class for expanded clones.

clone size	D gene	V gene	J gene	CDR3 DNA	CDR3 protein
-	-	TRBV5-5	TRBJ1-2	TGTGCCAGCAGCTTGGATTGGGGGGAATATGGCTACACCTTC	CASSLDWGEYGYTF
few	TRBD1	TRBV7-9	TRBJ1-5	TGTGCCAGCAGCTTACAGGGGGGCAATCAGCCCCAGCATTTT	CASSLQGGNQPQHF
-	-	TRBV10-1	TRBJ2-3	TGCGCCAGCAGTGTAGAGGGAGATACGCAGTATTTT	CASSVEGDTQYF
-	TRBD1	TRBV7-2	TRBJ2-5	TGTGCCAGCAGCCCCCAAGGACAGGGGACGGAGACCCAGTACTTC	CASSPQGQGTETQYF
-	-	TRBV5-4	TRBJ2-6	TGTGCCAGCAGCTTGGTACCCCAGGGTTCGACCAACGTCCTGACTTTC	CASSLVPQGSTNVLTF
-	TRBD2	TRBV7-3	TRBJ2-1	TGTGCCAGCAGCTTGCTAGCGGGGGCCTACAATGAGCAGTTCTTC	CASSLLAGAYNEQFF
-	-	TRBV12-3/TRBV12-4	TRBJ2-7	TGTGCCAGCAGTCTTGGACAGAACTACGAGCAGTACTTC	CASSLGQNYEQYF
-	TRBD1	TRBV6-1	TRBJ1-2	TGTGCCAGCAGTGACCAACCGGGACAGGGAAATGGCTACACCTTC	CASSDQPGQGNGYTF
-	-	TRBV28	TRBJ2-7	TGTGCCAGCAGTTTAGGGGGGTCCTACGAGCAGTACTTC	CASSLGGSYEQYF
-	TRBD2	TRBV7-3	TRBJ2-2	TGTGCCAGCAGGTTACTAGCGGGAGCGACCGGGGAGCTGTTTTTT	CASRLLAGATGELFF
-	TRBD1	TRBV18	TRBJ2-7	TGTGCCAGCTCACAACCAGGGACAGGGCCTATGCAGTACTTC	CASSQPGTGPMQYF
-	TRBD2	TRBV11-3	TRBJ2-3	TGTGCCAGCAGCTTAGACTTGGGGACTAGCGGCACAGATACGCAGTATTTT	CASSLDLGTSGTDTQYF
many	-	TRBV19	TRBJ2-1	TGTGCCAGTAGTATTTCGCGGCCAGGGGCGGGCAACAATGAGCAGTTCTTC	CASSISRPGAGNNEQFF
-	TRBD1	TRBV15	TRBJ2-1	TGTGCCACCAGCAGACGGACAGGGGAAATCTACAATGAGCAGTTCTTC	CATSRRTGEIYNEQFF
-	-	TRBV28	TRBJ1-5	TGTGCCAGCAGTTTCGCAGGCCACAATCAGCCCCAGCATTTT	CASSFAGHNQPQHF
-	-	TRBV5-1	TRBJ2-2	TGCGCCAGCAGCTCAGGAAGCGGGCGCCAGACCGGGGAGCTGTTTTTT	CASSSGSGRQTGELFF
-	TRBD1	TRBV9	TRBJ2-1	TGTGCCAGCAGCGAGACAGGGGTTGTCTACAATGAGCAGTTCTTC	CASSETGVVYNEQFF
-	-	TRBV20-1	TRBJ1-1	TGCAGTGCGTCCGCGAGGTCAGCTTTCTTT	CSASARSAFF
-	TRBD1	TRBV4-3	TRBJ1-2	TGCGCCAGCAGCCAAGGGGGACAGGGGATTGGTGGCTACACCTTC	CASSQGGQGIGGYTF
-	TRBD1	TRBV4-3	TRBJ1-2	TGCGCCAGCAGCCAAGAACTCGGACAGGGCGATGGCTACACCTTC	CASSQELGQGDGYTF
-	-	TRBV19	TRBJ2-3	TGTGCCAGTAGGCGGGACTCACGGGGAGATACGCAGTATTTT	CASRRDSRGDTQYF
-	-	TRBV28	TRBJ1-1	TGTGCCAGCAGTCAGGGGAAACCTGAAGCTTTCTTT	CASSQGKPEAFF